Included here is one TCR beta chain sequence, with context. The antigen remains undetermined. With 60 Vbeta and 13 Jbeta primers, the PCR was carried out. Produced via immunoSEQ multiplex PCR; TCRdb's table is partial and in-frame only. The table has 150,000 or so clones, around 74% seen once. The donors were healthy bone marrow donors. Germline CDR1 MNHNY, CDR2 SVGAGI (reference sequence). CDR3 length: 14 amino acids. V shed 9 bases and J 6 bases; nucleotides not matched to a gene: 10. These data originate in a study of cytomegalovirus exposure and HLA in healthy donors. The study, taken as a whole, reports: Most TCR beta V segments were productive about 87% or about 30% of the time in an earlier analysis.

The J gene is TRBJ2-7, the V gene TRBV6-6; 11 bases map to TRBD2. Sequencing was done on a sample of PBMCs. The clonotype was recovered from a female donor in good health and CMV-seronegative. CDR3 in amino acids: CASAVAGGLGEQYF. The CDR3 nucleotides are TGTGCCAGTGCCGTAGCGGGAGGGCTTGGCGAGCAGTACTTC.